This entry lists 27 T cell receptor beta chains sequenced from one sample in a study of blood T cell repertoires in COVID-19. Only in-frame clones appear in the TCRdb table, and some are missing; sequencing was by immunoSEQ multiplex PCR. The sample includes over 55,000 clones, over 80% of them seen just once. Input material: peripheral blood. The origin of the receptors is a man aged 50 or older with active COVID-19.

The V and J genes are TRBV5-6 and TRBJ1-2, with 8 bases that match TRBD1. Germline V lookup: CDR1 SGHDT, CDR2 YYEEEE. Trimming at V came to 4 bases and at J to 5 bases, leaving 4 bases not matched to a gene. The CDR3 spans 13 residues. CDR3: CASSLQGVYGYTF. The CDR3 DNA sequence: TGTGCCAGCAGCCTACAGGGGGTTTATGGCTACACCTTC.

This rearrangement joins TRBV28 to TRBJ1-1; no clear D gene. CDR3 length equals 12 residues. Trimming removed 2 bases at V and 1 base at J, with 2 bases between. Germline V gene data show CDR1 as MDHEN and CDR2 as SYDVKM. CDR3 nucleotides: TGTGCCAGCAGTTTACAGAACACTGAAGCTTTCTTT. This sequence encodes CASSLQNTEAFF.

As to this clone: This is likely a read error, given that the CDR3 carries no conserved phenylalanine or tryptophan at its end. The DNA is left out, because the CDR3 cannot be placed on it with certainty; the CDR3 is given as TCRdb lists it. The chain uses TRBV5-1 and TRBJ1-6; the table's D call, TRBD1, was not checked against the DNA. CDR1 SGHRS and CDR2 YFSETQ come from the germline V gene. The CDR3 length is 14 residues, termini included. CDR3 loop: CASSLKGDGPSPLA.

The chain has TRBV7-9 and TRBJ2-3; D gene uncertain. Trimming took 5 bases from V and 4 from J, leaving 7 bases between them. The CDR3 is made up of 12 amino acids. Per germline, CDR1 SEHNR and CDR2 FQNEAQ (reference sequence). The DNA for the CDR3 is TGTGCCAGCAGCACAACGTCAGATACGCAGTATTTT. Protein sequence: CASSTTSDTQYF.

This clone appeared a few times. V gene TRBV7-2 combines with J gene TRBJ2-1; D is perhaps TRBD2 (5 bases). Trimming pared 2 bases from V and 0 bases from J, leaving 20 bases between. Germline loops: CDR1 SGHTA, CDR2 FQGNSA. CDR3 length: 19 residues. The CDR3 DNA reads as TGTGCCAGCAGCTTACGTACGAGTGGCGGGCCGAGCTCCTACAATGAGCAGTTCTTC. This gives the protein CASSLRTSGGPSSYNEQFF.

This chain joins TRBV5-6 and TRBJ1-5, with a tentative D call TRBD1 (6 bases). V was clipped by 4 bases and J by 12 bases, with 17 bases between them. CDR1 and CDR2 (germline): SGHDT, YYEEEE. This CDR3 spans 13 amino acids. CDR3 protein: CASSLVGTYGQHF. The CDR3 bases are TGTGCCAGCAGCCTGGTCGGGACATATGGCCAGCATTTT.

The genes are TRBV21-1 and TRBJ2-3; no DNA check was done on the table's D call, TRBD2. TRBV21-1 is marked as a pseudogene. The CDR3 totals 18 residues. The CDR3 sequence is CASRSKGRLAGSTDTQYF. The CDR3 coding sequence is TGTGCCAGCAGGTCGAAGGGGAGACTAGCGGGGAGCACAGATACGCAGTATTTT.

J is TRBJ2-3 and V is TRBV19; 9 nucleotides align to TRBD1. CDR3 length: 15 residues. Germline-derived CDR1 and CDR2 are LNHDA and SQIVND (reference sequence). V was clipped by 5 bases and J by 6 bases; unmatched bases: 9. CDR3 in DNA: TGTGCCAGTAGTTCCCGGACAGGGGAAGGGGATACGCAGTATTTT. Translating gives CASSSRTGEGDTQYF.

This sequence joins TRBV28 and TRBJ2-1, with D maybe TRBD2 (7 bases). The CDR3 is made up of 15 amino acids. Trimming took off 5 bases at V and 4 bases at J, with 15 bases between the two ends. Germline loops: CDR1 MDHEN, CDR2 SYDVKM. CDR3 DNA sequence: TGTGCCAGCAGTCGATCACGGGGGGCTTACAATGAGCAGTTCTTC. Protein sequence: CASSRSRGAYNEQFF.

This rearrangement joins TRBV12-3 or TRBV12-4 to TRBJ2-1; D is perhaps TRBD2 (6 bases). With 10 bases removed from V and 5 bases from J, the gap between germline ends came to 15 bases. This CDR3 is 13 amino acids long. CDR3 protein: CAIIWGTDNEQFF. CDR3 sequence (DNA): TGTGCCATCATTTGGGGGACTGACAATGAGCAGTTCTTC.

V is TRBV5-1 and J is TRBJ2-7; 8 positions agree with TRBD1. Looked up from germline, CDR1 is SGHRS and CDR2 is YFSETQ. There are 15 residues in the CDR3. The ends lost 3 bases at V and 2 bases at J; junction bases unmatched: 7. CDR3 nucleotides: TGCGCCAGCAGCTCACGGACAGGGAAAACCTACGAGCAGTACTTC. It is translated as CASSSRTGKTYEQYF.

The chain joins TRBV11-2 to TRBJ2-7; D gene ambiguous. Trimming took off 2 bases at V and 2 bases at J, with 19 bases between the two ends. The germline CDR1 and CDR2 sequences are SGHAT and FQNNGV. The CDR3 loop spans 17 amino acids. CDR3 nucleotide sequence: TGTGCCAGCAGCTTATCCAATTTCAGGCAACGAGCCTACGAGCAGTACTTC. Translation gives CASSLSNFRQRAYEQYF.

V usage is TRBV19 and J usage is TRBJ2-2; 13 positions match TRBD2. This CDR3 spans 16 amino acids. Germline V lookup: CDR1 LNHDA, CDR2 SQIVND (reference sequence). Trimming removed 5 bases from V and 7 bases from J; junction bases left unmatched: 7. The CDR3 protein is CASSGTSGGAFGELFF. The CDR3 DNA reads TGTGCCAGTAGTGGAACTAGCGGGGGGGCTTTCGGGGAGCTGTTTTTT.

The V and J genes are TRBV15 and TRBJ2-7, with 8 positions matching TRBD2. The CDR3 has 14 amino acids. The germline V gene has CDR1 LNHNV and CDR2 YYDKDF (reference sequence). Unmatched junction bases numbered 5, after V lost 1 base and J lost 6 bases. CDR3 coding DNA: TGTGCCACCAGCAGAGGGGTGGGACTAGGCGAGCAGTACTTC. It is translated as CATSRGVGLGEQYF.

The J gene is TRBJ2-1, the V gene TRBV6-5, with D perhaps matching TRBD1 (6 bases). V was clipped by 8 bases and J by 8 bases, with 10 bases between them. This CDR3 contains 11 residues. Germline lookup yields CDR1 MNHEY and CDR2 SVGAGI. CDR3 sequence (DNA): TGTGCCAGCCAGGGGTTACATGAGCAGTTCTTC. It yields the protein CASQGLHEQFF.

This clone has a single count. The chain recombines TRBV6-6 with TRBJ1-1; D not resolved. CDR3 length: 14 residues. Trimming left V 6 bases short and J 3 bases short, with 14 bases between. Germline V CDR1 and CDR2: MNHNY, SVGAGI (reference sequence). The CDR3 sequence: CASRRDKADTEAFF. In DNA form, the CDR3 reads TGTGCCAGCAGACGAGACAAAGCGGACACTGAAGCTTTCTTT.

The rearrangement links TRBV28 to TRBJ2-7; TRBD1 might be the D (6 bases). The germline V gene has CDR1 MDHEN and CDR2 SYDVKM. CDR3 size: 15 residues. Trimming cost V 5 bases and J 0 bases, with 14 bases left between them. The CDR3 DNA follows: TGTGCCAGCAGTAGTACAGGGACGGGCTCCTACGAGCAGTACTTC. It yields the protein CASSSTGTGSYEQYF.

J is TRBJ1-1 and V is TRBV28; perhaps TRBD1 as D (6 bases). The V end lost 5 bases, the J end lost 0 bases, and 10 bases lay between the germline ends. Germline values: CDR1 MDHEN, CDR2 SYDVKM. The CDR3 is made up of 14 amino acids. CDR3 sequence: CASSGTGMNTEAFF. For the CDR3, the DNA is TGTGCCAGCAGTGGCACAGGGATGAACACTGAAGCTTTCTTT. The entire variable domain, with the rest obtained from reference TRBV28 and TRBJ1-1, is as follows: DVKVTQSSRYLVKRTGEKVFLECVQDMDHENMFWYRQDPGLGLRLIYFSYDVKMKEKGDIPEGYSVSREKKERFSLILESASTNQTSMYLCASSGTGMNTEAFFGQGTRLTVV.

The V call is TRBV5-4, the J call TRBJ2-7, with 9 bases matching TRBD2. This CDR3 is built from 14 residues. The V segment lost 4 bases and the J segment 2 bases; nucleotides outside the gene matches: 4. Germline V gene lookup returns CDR1 SGHNT and CDR2 YYREEE (reference sequence). DNA for the CDR3: TGTGCCAGCAGCACGTCTAGCGGGGCCTACGAGCAGTACTTC. It codes for CASSTSSGAYEQYF.

V is TRBV5-1 and J is TRBJ1-2; 7 bases fit TRBD1. CDR3 length equals 12 residues. The V gene's germline CDR1 is SGHRS and CDR2 YFSETQ. J was trimmed by 8 bases and V by 5 bases; bases with no gene match: 6. The CDR3 coding sequence is TGCGCCAGCAGGACAGACAGGGACGGCTACACCTTC. Translated: CASRTDRDGYTF.

Details on this clone: It is unclear where the CDR3 begins or ends on the DNA, so no DNA is shown, and the CDR3 is as TCRdb lists it. The V call is TRBV21-1, the J call TRBJ2-6; the D call in the table, TRBD2, was not verified against the DNA. TRBV21-1 is labeled a pseudogene. The CDR3 is 17 residues long, ends included. CDR3 sequence reads: CASSKGGFGSGANVLTF.

This clone has only one observation. The V and J genes are TRBV27 and TRBJ1-2; 8 nucleotides line up with TRBD1. This CDR3 comprises 17 residues. CDR1 and CDR2 (germline): MNHEY, SMNVEV (reference sequence). V shed 7 bases and J 3 bases; nucleotides not matched to a gene: 16. The CDR3 nucleotides read TGTGCCAGCACCATTGGGGACAGGTTTTGGCGTGACTATGGCTACACCTTC. This gives the protein CASTIGDRFWRDYGYTF.

This clone has a single count. The V call is TRBV29-1, the J call TRBJ1-2; 8 bases agree with TRBD1. Germline V gene lookup returns CDR1 SQVTM and CDR2 ANQGSEA. V dropped 7 bases and J dropped 7; count of bases not matched to a gene: 8. The CDR3 covers 12 residues. As DNA, the CDR3 is TGCAGCGCCCCCGGACAGGGACTTGGCTACACCTTC. This sequence encodes CSAPGQGLGYTF.

The chain is built from TRBV7-2 and TRBJ1-2; D may be TRBD1 (5 bases). The CDR3 is made up of 16 amino acids. With 7 bases removed from V and 0 bases from J, the gap between germline ends came to 18 bases. Germline CDR1 reads SGHTA; CDR2 reads FQGNSA. CDR3 in DNA: TGTGCCAGCACCCCAGGGCGAATCTCGGCTAACTATGGCTACACCTTC. Translating gives CASTPGRISANYGYTF.

V gene TRBV9 combines with J gene TRBJ1-6; D uncertain. The germline V gene has CDR1 SGDLS and CDR2 YYNGEE. V lost 4 bases to trimming and J lost 7 bases, with 12 bases between them. The CDR3 loop spans 14 amino acids. The CDR3 spells CASSFEDRNSPLHF. CDR3 bases: TGTGCCAGCAGCTTCGAGGATAGGAATTCACCCCTCCACTTT.

The gene calls are TRBV6-5 and TRBJ1-2; weak D call: TRBD1 (5 bases). The germline V gene encodes CDR1 MNHEY and CDR2 SVGAGI. The CDR3 runs to 12 residues. V dropped 8 bases and J dropped 13 bases, with 20 bases sitting between them. CDR3 residues: CASQGDMKFSTF. The DNA for the CDR3 is TGTGCCAGCCAAGGGGATATGAAGTTCTCCACCTTC.

The rearrangement uses TRBV27 and TRBJ1-2; tentatively, D is TRBD1 (6 bases). The V end was cut by 6 bases, the J end by 2 bases, with 10 bases between. This CDR3 has 13 amino acids. Looked up from germline, CDR1 is MNHEY and CDR2 is SMNVEV (reference sequence). In DNA form, the CDR3 reads TGTGCCAGCAGAGTGGACAGAAACTATGGCTACACCTTC. Its protein is CASRVDRNYGYTF.